This entry lists 21 T cell receptor beta chains sequenced from one sample in a study of cytomegalovirus exposure and HLA in healthy donors (dated by TCRdb to between 2016 and 2019). The receptor library was made with the immunoSEQ multiplex PCR assay. TCRdb limited this immuneACCESS table to in-frame rearrangements with V and J called. A share of clones is missing; checked studies link under half to unresolved V genes, and the rest is unexplained. This sample has around 95,000 clones in its table, and 85% of those were observed once. Roughly 22% of the sample goes to the ten largest clones. Material for sequencing was PBMCs. Source of these receptors: a man aged 18 to 35 in good health and CMV-seropositive.

The chain carries TRBV6-5 and TRBJ1-3; D unclear. V was shortened by 3 bases and J by 4 bases, with 16 bases between the two germline ends. The CDR3 runs 16 residues. Germline CDR1 MNHEY, CDR2 SVGAGI. The CDR3 reads CASSYRAGSGGNTIYF. The CDR3 bases are TGTGCCAGCAGTTATAGGGCAGGATCGGGAGGAAACACCATATATTTT.

The chain has TRBV4-1 and TRBJ2-1, with a possible D match to TRBD2 (6 bases). The ends were cut back, 6 bases at V and 1 base at J, with 13 bases in the middle. This CDR3 has 15 amino acids. Germline CDR1 reads MGHRA; CDR2 reads YSYEKL. The CDR3 sequence is CASSQMGGSYNEQFF. The DNA for the CDR3 is TGCGCCAGCAGTCAAATGGGGGGATCCTACAATGAGCAGTTCTTC.

The chain uses TRBV7-8 and TRBJ1-2, with 8 nucleotides matching TRBD1. Losses at the gene ends were 5 bases for V and 4 bases for J; bases not matched to a gene: 18. Per germline, CDR1 SGHVS and CDR2 FQNEAQ. This CDR3 is 18 amino acids long. The CDR3 sequence: CASSPDREVFFPGYGYTF. The CDR3 coding sequence is TGTGCCAGCAGCCCGGACAGGGAAGTATTTTTCCCTGGCTATGGCTACACCTTC.

The chain is built from TRBV4-1 and TRBJ1-1; TRBD1 matches at 7 bases. Germline trimming cut 4 bases from V and 2 bases from J; bases unmatched to any gene: 7. Germline V CDR1 and CDR2: MGHRA, YSYEKL. This CDR3 is 15 amino acids long. CDR3 sequence (DNA): TGCGCCAGCAGCCGAAGTGGGACAGCTAACACTGAAGCTTTCTTT. It translates to CASSRSGTANTEAFF.

This chain links TRBV4-2 with TRBJ1-2, with 9 bases fitting TRBD1. CDR3 size: 15 residues. CDR1 LGHNA and CDR2 YNFKEQ come from the germline V gene. The ends lost 1 base at V and 6 bases at J; junction bases unmatched: 6. The CDR3: CASSQATGGEDGYTF. The CDR3 region has the DNA TGTGCCAGCAGCCAAGCCACAGGGGGCGAAGATGGCTACACCTTC.

The CDR3 region has the DNA TGTGCCAGCTCACCACAGTCAGGGACTCAAGAGACCCAGTACTTC. Translated: CASSPQSGTQETQYF. The chain is built from TRBV18 and TRBJ2-5, with D maybe TRBD2 (6 bases). V was shortened by 1 base and J by 2 bases, with 11 bases between the two germline ends. CDR1 and CDR2 (germline): KGHSH, LQKENI. This CDR3 has 15 amino acids.

This chain uses TRBV12-1 with TRBJ2-3; TRBD1 is the table's D call, not checked against the DNA. TRBV12-1 is a known pseudogene. CDR3 length: 15 residues. This CDR3 reads CASRIAAKGADTQYF. CDR3 bases: TGTGCCAGCAGGATAGCCGCTAAGGGGGCAGATACGCAGTATTTT.

The V call is TRBV5-1, the J call TRBJ1-2; D gene ambiguous. CDR3 length: 13 residues. The germline V gene encodes CDR1 SGHRS and CDR2 YFSETQ. Deletions cut 3 bases from V and 3 bases from J, with 9 bases between. This CDR3 reads CASSSNTYYGYTF. The CDR3 DNA sequence: TGCGCCAGCAGCTCCAACACCTACTATGGCTACACCTTC.

The chain recombines TRBV7-9 with TRBJ2-5; 7 nucleotides line up with TRBD2. CDR1 SEHNR and CDR2 FQNEAQ come from the germline V gene (reference sequence). V shed 5 bases, J shed 7 bases, and the junction held 13 bases outside the gene matches. The CDR3 runs 15 residues. The CDR3 DNA sequence: TGTGCCAGCAGCCCGGTGGGGGAGGGACGCCGGACCCAGTACTTC. This codes for CASSPVGEGRRTQYF.

This clone was recorded a few times. Other nucleotide sequences from this sample produce the same CDR3. The chain recombines TRBV7-3 with TRBJ2-2, with D perhaps matching TRBD1 (5 bases). V was cut by 2 bases and J by 1 base, with 5 bases left in between. The CDR3 length is 14 residues. The V gene's germline CDR1 is SGHTA and CDR2 FQGTGA. CDR3 amino acids: CASSLGQNTGELFF. CDR3 in DNA: TGTGCCAGCAGCTTAGGACAGAACACCGGGGAGCTGTTTTTT.

In this sample, this clone turned up once. V is TRBV2 and J is TRBJ2-3; maybe TRBD1 (6 bases). CDR1 and CDR2 (germline): SNHLY, FYNNEI. This CDR3 region has 13 residues. V was trimmed by 4 bases and J by 5 bases, leaving 10 bases between them. The CDR3 DNA reads as TGTGCCAGCAGTGGCCGGACAGTAGATACGCAGTATTTT. Its translation is CASSGRTVDTQYF.

The chain combines TRBV5-6 with TRBJ1-1; 8 nucleotides agree with TRBD1. Germline CDR1 reads SGHDT; CDR2 reads YYEEEE. Unmatched junction bases numbered 10, after V lost 5 bases and J lost 7 bases. The CDR3 consists of 14 residues. The CDR3 sequence is CASSSGGAWFEAFF. CDR3 DNA sequence: TGTGCCAGCAGTTCAGGGGGCGCATGGTTTGAAGCTTTCTTT.

J is TRBJ2-7 and V is TRBV28; a possible D gene is TRBD2 (6 bases). The V end lost 7 bases, the J end lost 2 bases, and 21 bases lay between the germline ends. The CDR3 consists of 16 residues. The germline V gene has CDR1 MDHEN and CDR2 SYDVKM. The CDR3 DNA reads TGTGCCAGCACCCCTCCCCCGGGAGATCCAACCTACGAGCAGTACTTC. It translates to CASTPPPGDPTYEQYF.

The chain recombines TRBV7-8 with TRBJ2-1; 14 bases are shared with TRBD2. J lost 9 bases, V lost 5 bases, and 6 bases had no gene match. Germline V gene sequence: CDR1 SGHVS, CDR2 FQNEAQ. This CDR3 comprises 15 residues. For the CDR3, the DNA is TGTGCCAGCAGCGCGGGACTAGCGGGAGTCGTTGAGCAGTTCTTC. Translated: CASSAGLAGVVEQFF. The full variable domain, rest sourced from reference TRBV7-8 and TRBJ2-1, is GAGVSQSPRYKVAKRGQDVALRCDPISGHVSLFWYQQALGQGPEFLTYFQNEAQLDKSGLPSDRFFAERPEGSVSTLKIQRTQQEDSAVYLCASSAGLAGVVEQFFGPGTRLTVL.

The chain couples TRBV5-4 to TRBJ1-4; D ambiguous. In germline, CDR1 is SGHNT, CDR2 YYREEE (reference sequence). V was pared by 4 bases and J by 5 bases, with 21 bases between. The CDR3 is made up of 17 amino acids. The CDR3 DNA reads TGTGCCAGCAGCCGGAACGCGCCTGGGGAGGCAAATGAAAAACTGTTTTTT. It specifies CASSRNAPGEANEKLFF.

A note on this clone: Other nucleotide sequences from this sample produce the same CDR3. J is TRBJ2-6 and V is TRBV28; D not resolved. V was trimmed by 3 bases and J by 0 bases, leaving 6 bases between them. This CDR3 contains 15 residues. Germline CDR1 and CDR2: MDHEN and SYDVKM. The CDR3 nucleotides read TGTGCCAGCAGTTTTAGTAGCTCTGGGGCCAACGTCCTGACTTTC. Protein: CASSFSSSGANVLTF.

The gene calls are TRBV6-5 and TRBJ1-1; D call uncertain. Trimming removed 0 bases at V and 5 bases at J, with 13 bases between. The CDR3 extends over 15 amino acids. The germline V gene encodes CDR1 MNHEY and CDR2 SVGAGI. The CDR3 DNA sequence: TGTGCCAGCAGTTACTCTTCTTTCGGAGAGACTGAAGCTTTCTTT. It specifies CASSYSSFGETEAFF.

This chain links TRBV5-1 with TRBJ2-3; 12 bases map to TRBD2. With V trimmed by 0 bases and J by 6 bases, 14 bases remained unmatched. CDR1 and CDR2 from the germline V gene are SGHRS and YFSETQ. The CDR3 consists of 19 residues. CDR3 sequence: CASSLVVTSGSPMGDTQYF. The CDR3, as DNA: TGCGCCAGCAGCTTGGTAGTGACTAGCGGGAGTCCGATGGGGGATACGCAGTATTTT.

This chain connects TRBV5-1 to TRBJ1-2; 8 bases are a match to TRBD1. The J segment lost 8 bases and the V segment lost 4 bases, leaving 4 bases of the junction unmatched. CDR1 and CDR2 (germline): SGHRS, YFSETQ. The CDR3 extends over 12 amino acids. Here the CDR3 reads CASSVDRGGYTF. CDR3 sequence (DNA): TGCGCCAGCAGCGTAGACAGGGGCGGCTACACCTTC.

This chain connects TRBV19 to TRBJ2-3, with D possibly being TRBD2 (6 bases). Germline V gives CDR1 LNHDA, CDR2 SQIVND (reference sequence). V gave up 1 base and J gave up 2 bases, with 10 bases separating them. This CDR3 has 15 amino acids. Here the CDR3 DNA reads TGTGCCAGTAGTATAGCGGGCGGGGACACAGATACGCAGTATTTT. It encodes CASSIAGGDTDTQYF.

This chain's CDR3 is CSVEDGWAQIRTSGVEETQYF. CDR3 nucleotide sequence: TGCAGCGTTGAAGATGGGTGGGCCCAGATAAGGACTAGCGGGGTGGAAGAGACCCAGTACTTC. The gene calls are TRBV29-1 and TRBJ2-5; 12 positions match TRBD2. This CDR3 is built from 21 residues. Trimming cost V 0 bases and J 3 bases; bases outside gene matches: 20. Germline V lookup: CDR1 SQVTM, CDR2 ANQGSEA.